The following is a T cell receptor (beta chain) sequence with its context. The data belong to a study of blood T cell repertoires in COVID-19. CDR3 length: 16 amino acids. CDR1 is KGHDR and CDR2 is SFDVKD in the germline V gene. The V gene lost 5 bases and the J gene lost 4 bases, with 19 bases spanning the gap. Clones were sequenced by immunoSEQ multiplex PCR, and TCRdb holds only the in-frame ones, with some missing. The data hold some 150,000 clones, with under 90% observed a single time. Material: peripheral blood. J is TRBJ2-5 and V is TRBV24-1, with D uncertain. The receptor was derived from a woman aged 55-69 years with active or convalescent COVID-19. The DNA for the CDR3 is TGTGCCACCAGTGGAGGTAGTGGTAGATCTCGAGAGACCCAGTACTTC. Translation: CATSGGSGRSRETQYF.